This T cell receptor beta chain stems from a study of T cell responses to AZD1222 COVID-19 vaccine. Study-level results: At 160-218 and 743-854, vaccine-associated CD4 TCRs were dominant, and they spanned spike. Among those given AZD1222, only 6 or 7 were seropositive at baseline.

On this clone: Its antigen is as yet unknown.

Germline V lookup: CDR1 SGDLS, CDR2 YYNGEE. The germline V and J ends were trimmed by 4 bases and 1 base, with 14 bases remaining between them. CDR3 size: 15 residues. Clones were read by immunoSEQ multiplex PCR, and TCRdb kept only the in-frame ones, dropping some. The sample yields 150,000 to 160,000 clones, about 85% seen once. Sequenced material: peripheral blood, taken on day 0 of AZD1222 vaccination. The chain recombines TRBV9 with TRBJ1-2; D call uncertain. The clonotype comes from an adult in good health. The CDR3 sequence: CASSYSDRINYGYTF. DNA for the CDR3: TGTGCCAGCAGCTACTCCGACCGGATTAACTATGGCTACACCTTC.